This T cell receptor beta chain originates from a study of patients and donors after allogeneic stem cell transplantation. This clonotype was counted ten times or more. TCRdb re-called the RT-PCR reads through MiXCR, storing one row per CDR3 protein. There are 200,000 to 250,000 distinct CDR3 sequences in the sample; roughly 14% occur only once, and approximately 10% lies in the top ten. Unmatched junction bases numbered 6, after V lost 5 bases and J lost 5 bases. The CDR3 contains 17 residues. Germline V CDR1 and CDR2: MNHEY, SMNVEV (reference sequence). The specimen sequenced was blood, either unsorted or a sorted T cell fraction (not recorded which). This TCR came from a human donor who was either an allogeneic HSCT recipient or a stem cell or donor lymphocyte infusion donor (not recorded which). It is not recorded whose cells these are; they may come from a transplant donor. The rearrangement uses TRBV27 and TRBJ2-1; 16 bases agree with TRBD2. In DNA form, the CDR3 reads TGTGCCAGCAGTCCCTCGGGACTAGCGGGAGGGAACAATGAGCAGTTCTTC. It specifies CASSPSGLAGGNNEQFF.